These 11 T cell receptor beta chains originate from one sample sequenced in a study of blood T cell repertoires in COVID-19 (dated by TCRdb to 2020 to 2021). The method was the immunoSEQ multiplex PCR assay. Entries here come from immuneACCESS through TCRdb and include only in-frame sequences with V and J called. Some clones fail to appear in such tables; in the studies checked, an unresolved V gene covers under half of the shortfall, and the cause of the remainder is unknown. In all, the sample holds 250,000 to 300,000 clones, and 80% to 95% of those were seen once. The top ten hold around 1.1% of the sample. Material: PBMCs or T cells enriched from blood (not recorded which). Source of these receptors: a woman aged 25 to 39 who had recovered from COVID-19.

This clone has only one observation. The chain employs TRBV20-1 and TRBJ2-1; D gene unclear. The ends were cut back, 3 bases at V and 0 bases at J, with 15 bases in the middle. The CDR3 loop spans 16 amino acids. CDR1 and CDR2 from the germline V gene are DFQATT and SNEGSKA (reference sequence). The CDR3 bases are TGCAGTGCTAGTGATAGATCCACGAGCTCCTACAATGAGCAGTTCTTC. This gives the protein CSASDRSTSSYNEQFF.

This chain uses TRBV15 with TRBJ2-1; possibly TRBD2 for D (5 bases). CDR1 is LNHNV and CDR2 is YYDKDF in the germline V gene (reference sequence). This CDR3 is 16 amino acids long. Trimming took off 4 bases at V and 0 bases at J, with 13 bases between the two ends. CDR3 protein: CATSTLARSSYNEQFF. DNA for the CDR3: TGTGCCACCAGCACTCTAGCCAGAAGCTCCTACAATGAGCAGTTCTTC.

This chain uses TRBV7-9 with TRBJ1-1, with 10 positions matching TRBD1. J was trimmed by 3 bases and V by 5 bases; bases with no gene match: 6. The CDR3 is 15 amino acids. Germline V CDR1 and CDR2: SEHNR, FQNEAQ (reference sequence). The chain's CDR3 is CASSMGQGLDTEAFF. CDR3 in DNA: TGTGCCAGCAGCATGGGACAGGGGTTAGACACTGAAGCTTTCTTT.

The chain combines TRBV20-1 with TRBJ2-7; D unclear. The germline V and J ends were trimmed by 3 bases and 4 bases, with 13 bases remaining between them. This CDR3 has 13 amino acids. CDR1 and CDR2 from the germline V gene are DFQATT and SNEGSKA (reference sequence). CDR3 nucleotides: TGCAGTGCTAGTGACGACAATGGATACGAGCAGTACTTC. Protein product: CSASDDNGYEQYF.

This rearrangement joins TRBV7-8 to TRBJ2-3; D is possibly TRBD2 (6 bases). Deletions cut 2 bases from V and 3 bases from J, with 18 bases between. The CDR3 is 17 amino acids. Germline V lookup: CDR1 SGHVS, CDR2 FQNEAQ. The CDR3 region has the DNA TGTGCCAGCAGCTTACCGGGGTGGGGCGGGATGACAGATACGCAGTATTTT. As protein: CASSLPGWGGMTDTQYF.

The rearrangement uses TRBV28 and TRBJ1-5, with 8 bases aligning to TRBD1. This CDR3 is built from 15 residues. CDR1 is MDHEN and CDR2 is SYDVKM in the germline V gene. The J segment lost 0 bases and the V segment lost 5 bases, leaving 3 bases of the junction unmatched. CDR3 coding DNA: TGTGCCAGCAGTGGACAGGGATATAGCAATCAGCCCCAGCATTTT. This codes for CASSGQGYSNQPQHF.

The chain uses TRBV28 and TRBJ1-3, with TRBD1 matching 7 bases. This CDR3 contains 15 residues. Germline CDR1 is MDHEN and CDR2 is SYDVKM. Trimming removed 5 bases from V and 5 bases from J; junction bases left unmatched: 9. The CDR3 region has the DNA TGTGCCAGCAGTCTACAGGGGAATAGGAGAAACACCATATATTTT. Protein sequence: CASSLQGNRRNTIYF.

The CDR3, as DNA: TGTGCCAGCAGTAGTTCGAGGCCACCCACCTACGAGCAGTACTTC. Protein: CASSSSRPPTYEQYF. This chain joins TRBV27 and TRBJ2-7; D is uncertain. Deletions cut 5 bases from V and 2 bases from J, with 16 bases between. Germline-derived CDR1 and CDR2 are MNHEY and SMNVEV (reference sequence). The CDR3 length is 15 residues.

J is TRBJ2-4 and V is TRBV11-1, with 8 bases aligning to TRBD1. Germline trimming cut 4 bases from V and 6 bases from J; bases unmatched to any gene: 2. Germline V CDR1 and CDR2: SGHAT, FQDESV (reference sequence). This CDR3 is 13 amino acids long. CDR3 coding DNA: TGTGCCAGCAGCTCAGGACAGGGAAACATTCAGTACTTC. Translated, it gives CASSSGQGNIQYF.

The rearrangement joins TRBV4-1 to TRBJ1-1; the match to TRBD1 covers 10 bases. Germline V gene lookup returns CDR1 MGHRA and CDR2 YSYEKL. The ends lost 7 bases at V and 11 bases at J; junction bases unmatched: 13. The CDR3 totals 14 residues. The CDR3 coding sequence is TGCGCCAGCACTTCGACAGGGGGCGCGGACGGGGCTTTCTTT. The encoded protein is CASTSTGGADGAFF.

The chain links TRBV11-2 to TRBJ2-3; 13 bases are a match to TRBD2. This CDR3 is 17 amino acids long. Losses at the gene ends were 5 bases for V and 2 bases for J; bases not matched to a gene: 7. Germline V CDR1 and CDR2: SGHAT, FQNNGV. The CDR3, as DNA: TGTGCCAGCAGCGGAAGGACTAGCGGGAGACCCACAGATACGCAGTATTTT. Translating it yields CASSGRTSGRPTDTQYF.